These 19 T cell receptor beta chains share one sample of origin, sequenced in a study of immune evolution from preneoplasia to lung adenocarcinoma. Profiling relied on immunoSEQ multiplex PCR, and the TCRdb table lists in-frame clones only, not all of them. The sample holds about 3,000 clones, under 90% seen once. Specimen: FFPE adjacent normal lung tissue. The receptors come from a person aged 55-79 years with lung adenocarcinoma.

This clone was detected only once. V gene TRBV10-1 combines with J gene TRBJ2-2; weak D call: TRBD2 (6 bases). CDR1 WNHNN and CDR2 SYGVQD come from the germline V gene (reference sequence). Trimming shortened V by 0 bases and J by 9 bases, and 17 bases separated the two germline ends. The CDR3 consists of 16 residues. This chain's CDR3 is CASSESGRGTSRELFF. The CDR3 DNA reads TGCGCCAGCAGTGAGTCGGGACGGGGGACGAGTCGGGAGCTGTTTTTT.

The chain combines TRBV6-5 with TRBJ1-5, with a tentative D call TRBD1 (5 bases). The CDR3 sequence is 14 residues long. The germline V and J ends were trimmed by 7 bases and 5 bases, with 15 bases remaining between them. CDR1 is MNHEY, CDR2 SVGAGI, per germline. The CDR3 spells CASKTQGWDQPQHF. The CDR3 nucleotides read TGTGCCAGCAAGACGCAGGGTTGGGATCAGCCCCAGCATTTT.

This sequence joins TRBV28 and TRBJ2-7, with D perhaps assigned TRBD1 or TRBD2 (6 bases each). Germline V gene data show CDR1 as MDHEN and CDR2 as SYDVKM. V lost 4 bases and J lost 7, with 20 bases in between. The CDR3 is 15 amino acids. CDR3 sequence (DNA): TGTGCCAGCAGTTGGGACTGGGGGCCGAGTAGAGAGCAGTACTTC. It yields the protein CASSWDWGPSREQYF. Supplemented by reference TRBV28 and TRBJ2-7, the full variable domain reads DVKVTQSSRYLVKRTGEKVFLECVQDMDHENMFWYRQDPGLGLRLIYFSYDVKMKEKGDIPEGYSVSREKKERFSLILESASTNQTSMYLCASSWDWGPSREQYFGPGTRLTVT.

J is TRBJ2-1 and V is TRBV28, with D hard to call. V was pared by 3 bases and J by 0 bases, with 6 bases between. This CDR3 has 14 amino acids. Per germline, CDR1 MDHEN and CDR2 SYDVKM. The CDR3 coding sequence is TGTGCCAGCAGTTTCAGGCTCTCCTACAATGAGCAGTTCTTC. This translates into CASSFRLSYNEQFF.

This chain uses TRBV11-2 with TRBJ2-7; no firm D call. The CDR3 extends over 13 amino acids. The V end was cut by 1 base, the J end by 2 bases, with 6 bases between. Germline assignment: CDR1 SGHAT and CDR2 FQNNGV. The CDR3 nucleotides are TGTGCCAGCAGCTTAGGGGCCGCCTACGAGCAGTACTTC. Residues: CASSLGAAYEQYF. The complete variable domain, with remaining parts taken from reference TRBV11-2 and TRBJ2-7, reads EAGVAQSPRYKIIEKRQSVAFWCNPISGHATLYWYQQILGQGPKLLIQFQNNGVVDDSQLPKDRFSAERLKGVDSTLKIQPAKLEDSAVYLCASSLGAAYEQYFGPGTRLTVT.

V and J are TRBV6-5 and TRBJ1-2; D uncertain. The CDR3 is 16 residues long. Deletions cut 2 bases from V and 7 bases from J, with 20 bases between. Germline CDR1 MNHEY, CDR2 SVGAGI. CDR3 nucleotides: TGTGCCAGCAGTTACGGATCCGGGCCCCCGCGGCTTGGCTACACCTTC. The encoded protein is CASSYGSGPPRLGYTF.

J is TRBJ2-3 and V is TRBV7-2, with 8 bases fitting TRBD1. Germline CDR1 and CDR2: SGHTA and FQGNSA. The V and J ends lost 1 base and 3 bases, in that order; junction bases with no gene match: 6. The CDR3 runs to 16 residues. The CDR3 region has the DNA TGTGCCAGCAGCTTAGGTCAGGGGGCGGGGACAGATACGCAGTATTTT. The encoded protein is CASSLGQGAGTDTQYF.

J is TRBJ2-7 and V is TRBV7-9; D unresolved. The CDR3 covers 19 residues. The V and J ends lost 1 base and 0 bases respectively, with 22 bases between them. CDR1 is SEHNR, CDR2 FQNEAQ, per germline (reference sequence). CDR3 sequence (DNA): TGTGCCAGCAGCTTAGAAAAATGGGTTGGCGGTACATACTCCTACGAGCAGTACTTC. Protein sequence: CASSLEKWVGGTYSYEQYF.

V and J are TRBV19 and TRBJ2-2; D gene unclear. This CDR3 has 13 amino acids. From germline, CDR1 is LNHDA and CDR2 SQIVND (reference sequence). V lost 10 bases, J lost 5 bases, and 14 bases lay in between. The CDR3 bases are TGTGCCACCTATACCCCGGAGACCGGGGAGCTGTTTTTT. It codes for CATYTPETGELFF.

The V gene is TRBV11-2, the J gene TRBJ2-5; D gene unclear. CDR3 length: 14 amino acids. The V gene's germline CDR1 is SGHAT and CDR2 FQNNGV. V gave up 5 bases and J gave up 5 bases, with 15 bases separating them. The chain's CDR3 is CASSLLRVRETQYF. The CDR3 DNA reads as TGTGCCAGCAGCCTCCTAAGGGTCCGTGAGACCCAGTACTTC. The entire variable domain, with the rest obtained from reference TRBV11-2 and TRBJ2-5, is as follows: EAGVAQSPRYKIIEKRQSVAFWCNPISGHATLYWYQQILGQGPKLLIQFQNNGVVDDSQLPKDRFSAERLKGVDSTLKIQPAKLEDSAVYLCASSLLRVRETQYFGPGTRLLVL.

The chain has TRBV7-9 and TRBJ2-7; D gene uncertain. Germline V lookup: CDR1 SEHNR, CDR2 FQNEAQ (reference sequence). The CDR3 contains 14 residues. The V and J ends lost 5 bases and 4 bases respectively, with 15 bases between them. The DNA for the CDR3 is TGTGCCAGCAGCCAACCGGCCCTGGGATACGAGCAGTACTTC. Residues: CASSQPALGYEQYF.

V is TRBV29-1 and J is TRBJ2-5; 8 bases match TRBD2. This CDR3 is 14 amino acids long. Trimming at V came to 4 bases and at J to 0 bases, leaving 4 bases not matched to a gene. Germline CDR1 is SQVTM and CDR2 is ANQGSEA. The CDR3 DNA reads TGCAGCGTTGCTGAGCGGGGGTACCAAGAGACCCAGTACTTC. Residues: CSVAERGYQETQYF.

This chain connects TRBV28 to TRBJ2-5, with D perhaps matching TRBD2 (6 bases). The CDR3 consists of 15 residues. The V gene's germline CDR1 is MDHEN and CDR2 SYDVKM. With 4 bases removed from V and 9 bases from J, the gap between germline ends came to 21 bases. The CDR3 loop reads CASSSPRAGSGSQYF. The CDR3 nucleotides read TGTGCCAGCAGTTCCCCCAGAGCGGGTTCAGGGTCCCAGTACTTC.

The chain links TRBV14 to TRBJ1-2, with D perhaps matching TRBD1 (5 bases). This CDR3 contains 14 residues. The germline CDR1 and CDR2 sequences are SGHDN and FVKESK. V lost 1 base, J lost 7 bases, and 13 bases lay in between. The CDR3 spells CASSQAQGLGGYTF. CDR3 DNA sequence: TGTGCCAGCAGCCAAGCGCAGGGCCTCGGTGGCTACACCTTC.

The CDR3 nucleotides are TGTGCCAGCAGTAGGGGTTACGGCACCGGGGAGCTGTTTTTT. Protein product: CASSRGYGTGELFF. This chain joins TRBV6-4 and TRBJ2-2, with D perhaps TRBD1 (5 bases). Looked up from germline, CDR1 is MRHNA and CDR2 is SNTAGT. V was trimmed by 5 bases and J by 4 bases, leaving 11 bases between them. The CDR3 has 14 amino acids.

This chain links TRBV13 with TRBJ2-7; TRBD1 agrees at 12 bases. This CDR3 has 15 amino acids. Trimming took 4 bases from V and 5 from J; bases not matched to a gene: 6. Germline values: CDR1 PRHDT, CDR2 FYEKMQ (reference sequence). The CDR3, as DNA: TGTGCCAGCAGCTCGGGACAGGGGGCGCGTGACGAGCAGTACTTC. Protein sequence: CASSSGQGARDEQYF.

The V gene is TRBV11-2, the J gene TRBJ2-2; D gene unclear. Germline-derived CDR1 and CDR2 are SGHAT and FQNNGV. Trimming stripped 5 bases from V and 4 bases from J, with 8 bases between. The CDR3 runs 13 residues. The CDR3 coding sequence is TGTGCCAGCAGCCGACAAATCACCGGGGAGCTGTTTTTT. As protein: CASSRQITGELFF.

The chain has TRBV7-9 and TRBJ1-2, with D maybe TRBD1 (5 bases). Germline CDR1 reads SEHNR; CDR2 reads FQNEAQ (reference sequence). The CDR3 covers 16 residues. V lost 5 bases and J 5 bases, leaving 21 bases between the germline ends. CDR3 in amino acids: CASSDGSYRDRYGYTF. CDR3 coding DNA: TGTGCCAGCAGCGACGGATCATACCGGGACCGGTATGGCTACACCTTC.

This clone was seen a handful of times. This chain links TRBV9 with TRBJ1-5; TRBD1 is a possible D gene (5 bases). Trimming removed 4 bases at V and 0 bases at J, with 11 bases between. The CDR3 is 15 residues long. CDR1 is SGDLS and CDR2 is YYNGEE in the germline V gene. The CDR3 nucleotides are TGTGCCAGCAGCCCACAACAGGTTAGCAATCAGCCCCAGCATTTT. Encoded protein: CASSPQQVSNQPQHF. Variable domain in full (rest from reference TRBV9 and TRBJ1-5): DSGVTQTPKHLITATGQRVTLRCSPRSGDLSVYWYQQSLDQGLQFLIQYYNGEERAKGNILERFSAQQFPDLHSELNLSSLELGDSALYFCASSPQQVSNQPQHFGDGTRLSIL.